The rows below give T cell receptor beta chains drawn from one sample of a study of T cell changes during pregnancy in multiple sclerosis. TCRdb's copy holds only in-frame clones and misses some; the assay was immunoSEQ multiplex PCR. The sample contains fewer than 70,000 clones, 94% of which appear only once. The sample consisted of CD8+ T cells from peripheral blood mononuclear cells, taken in the third trimester of pregnancy. These receptors were taken from a female donor with multiple sclerosis, enrolled in a pregnancy study. Both conserved end residues are part of each CDR3. A D gene is named only where the DNA matches it firmly. The size entry is marked missing in some rows and otherwise reads once, few, many or a size class.

TRBJ1-5	TRBD1	NA	TRBV5-1	TGCGCCAGCAGCTTCGGGACAGGGGGTGAGCCCCAGCATTTT	CASSFGTGGEPQHF
TRBJ1-3	NA	NA	TRBV10-3	TGTGCCATCAGTGAGTCTACCTACCTCGACTCTGGAAACACCATATATTTT	CAISESTYLDSGNTIYF
TRBJ1-5	TRBD1	NA	TRBV28	TGTGCCAGCAGTTTATTCGACAGGGGCAATCAGCCCCAGCATTTT	CASSLFDRGNQPQHF
TRBJ2-5	TRBD2	NA	TRBV6-5	TGTGCCAGCACGAGACTAGCGGGAGAGGGAGAGACCCAGTACTTC	CASTRLAGEGETQYF
TRBJ2-7	TRBD1	NA	TRBV28	TGTGCCAGCAGGCGACGGACAGGGGAGGGGGGCGAGCAGTACTTC	CASRRRTGEGGEQYF
TRBJ2-1	TRBD1	NA	TRBV6-6	TGTGCCAGCAGTCCCCGGACAGGGAGCTTCAATGAGCAGTTCTTC	CASSPRTGSFNEQFF
TRBJ2-5	TRBD2	NA	TRBV28	TGTGCCAGCAGTTTTGGTCTAGCGGGAAGGGAGACCCAGTACTTC	CASSFGLAGRETQYF
TRBJ1-1	NA	NA	TRBV5-1	TGCGCCAGCAGCGAAGCCCAGGAAACTGAAGCTTTCTTT	CASSEAQETEAFF
TRBJ2-2	NA	NA	TRBV7-9	TGTGCCAGCAGCCCATCCCGGTGGAGGAACACCGGGGAGCTGTTTTTT	CASSPSRWRNTGELFF
TRBJ2-7	NA	NA	TRBV5-6	TGTGCCAGCACCGTGGACTTTCTTAGCTCCTACGAGCAGTACTTC	CASTVDFLSSYEQYF
TRBJ2-7	NA	NA	TRBV28	TGTGCCAGCAGTGCGCGGACAGCGGACTACGAGCAGTACTTC	CASSARTADYEQYF
TRBJ2-3	TRBD2	NA	TRBV5-6	TGTGCCAGCAGCTTCGGGAGCGGGGGGGGAGCTACGCAGTATTTT	CASSFGSGGGATQYF
TRBJ2-7	NA	NA	TRBV6-1	TGTGCCAGCAGTGCATTGGAGTACGAGCAGTACTTC	CASSALEYEQYF
TRBJ2-5	TRBD1	NA	TRBV5-5	TGTGCCAGCAGCTGGGGACAGGGCCCACAGACCCAGTACTTC	CASSWGQGPQTQYF
TRBJ2-7	TRBD1	once	TRBV4-1	TGCGCCAGCAGCCACTCGACAGGGACCCCCTACGAGCAGTACTTC	CASSHSTGTPYEQYF
TRBJ1-1	TRBD1	NA	TRBV7-2	TGTGCCAGCAGCCCCCTGACAGGGAGAATAAACACTGAAGCTTTCTTT	CASSPLTGRINTEAFF
TRBJ2-7	NA	large	TRBV7-6	TGTGCCAGCAGCCCCCGGGGAGGCTCTTCCTACGAGCAGTACTTC	CASSPRGGSSYEQYF
TRBJ2-7	TRBD2	NA	TRBV7-9	TGTGCCAGCAGCGCCACTAGCGGGAGGCCGGGGGAGCAGTACTTC	CASSATSGRPGEQYF
TRBJ2-7	NA	once	TRBV11-1	TGTGCCAGCAGCGGCCCTTCCGAGCGTCCGTACTACGAGCAGTACTTC	CASSGPSERPYYEQYF
TRBJ1-3	NA	NA	TRBV9	TGTGCCAGCAGCGACGGGGACTCCGGAAACACCATATATTTT	CASSDGDSGNTIYF
TRBJ2-7	NA	NA	TRBV11-2	TGTGCCAGCAGCTTAGGTCCAGGCTCCTACGAGCAGTACTTC	CASSLGPGSYEQYF
TRBJ2-1	NA	NA	TRBV4-1	TGCGCCAGCAGCCAAGAAGACTACTACAATGAGCAGTTCTTC	CASSQEDYYNEQFF
TRBJ1-5	TRBD1	NA	TRBV19	TGTGCCAGTAGTAGGACAGGGGGCGGTTATGGCAATCAGCCCCAGCATTTT	CASSRTGGGYGNQPQHF
TRBJ2-7	TRBD1	NA	TRBV4-3	TGCGCCAGCAGCCATTCCGGGACAGATGACTTATACGAGCAGTACTTC	CASSHSGTDDLYEQYF
TRBJ1-1	NA	NA	TRBV9	TGTGCCAGCAGCGTCGGAGGGGCCCGATCTGAAGCTTTCTTT	CASSVGGARSEAFF
TRBJ2-7	NA	NA	TRBV12-5	TGTGCTAGTGGTTTGGTACACGGTAGCGGTCCCCCCTACGAGCAGTACTTC	CASGLVHGSGPPYEQYF
TRBJ2-5	TRBD2	NA	TRBV4-2	TGTGCCAGCACCCTAGCGGGAGGCCTCCAAGAGACCCAGTACTTC	CASTLAGGLQETQYF
TRBJ2-3	NA	NA	TRBV27	TGTGCCAGCAGTCAGCGAACAGATACGCAGTATTTT	CASSQRTDTQYF
TRBJ1-2	TRBD1	NA	TRBV5-8	TGTGCCAGCAGCTCGTTGGACAGGGCCTATGGCTACACCTTC	CASSSLDRAYGYTF
TRBJ1-5	TRBD1	NA	TRBV19	TGTGCCAGTAAACAGCCGCGGGACAGTGACTCGTATAGCAATCAGCCCCAGCATTTT	CASKQPRDSDSYSNQPQHF
TRBJ2-7	TRBD2	NA	TRBV28	TGTGCCAGCAGTCTTATAGCGGGGGCCTCCTACGAGCAGTACTTC	CASSLIAGASYEQYF
TRBJ2-7	NA	NA	TRBV4-3	TGCGCCAGCAGCCAAGATTCGAGGACAGTTGCTTACGAGCAGTACTTC	CASSQDSRTVAYEQYF
TRBJ2-1	TRBD1	NA	TRBV6-1	TGTGCCAGCAGTGAATTGACAGGGGGGTTTATTTTTCGGAATGAGCAGTTCTTC	CASSELTGGFIFRNEQFF
TRBJ2-5	NA	NA	TRBV18	TGTGCCAGCTCACCACCGGCGGAGATCCAAGAGACCCAGTACTTC	CASSPPAEIQETQYF
TRBJ2-1	TRBD2	NA	TRBV7-9	TGTGCCAGCAGCTTAAACGGGAGGGCCAGTGAGCAGTTCTTC	CASSLNGRASEQFF
TRBJ2-1	TRBD1	once	TRBV10-1	TGCGCCAGCAGTGAGTCGACAGGGGGGGGGAATGAGCAGTTCTTC	CASSESTGGGNEQFF
TRBJ2-1	NA	NA	TRBV19	TGTGCCAGTGGAGTGAGCTACTACAATGAGCAGTTCTTC	CASGVSYYNEQFF
TRBJ2-1	TRBD1	NA	TRBV30	TGTGCCTGGAGTGGAGGGACAGGCGACAATGAGCAGTTCTTC	CAWSGGTGDNEQFF